This T cell receptor (beta chain) was obtained from a study of identical twins. Findings and limits, study-wide: Invariant MAIT and iNKT cells may have partly biased zero-insertion analyses. The study based its conclusions on cross-sectional statistical analysis and did not follow the same donors.

There are a few counts of this clonotype. Its antigen is unidentified. V was clipped by 2 bases and J by 0 bases, with 12 bases between them. Germline CDR1 SEHNR, CDR2 FQNEAQ (reference sequence). CDR3 length equals 16 residues. Each CDR3 protein gets one entry after TCRdb re-called the 5' RACE reads with MiXCR. The table has around 1.7 million distinct CDR3 sequences, under 35% seen once; the top ten hold about 0.3%. Sequencing was performed on cord blood. This receptor was taken from a newborn girl in good health. The chain combines TRBV7-9 with TRBJ2-3; D is undetermined. CDR3 region: CASSLSRRPSTDTQYF. The CDR3 DNA is TGTGCCAGCAGCTTATCGAGACGACCTAGCACAGATACGCAGTATTTT.